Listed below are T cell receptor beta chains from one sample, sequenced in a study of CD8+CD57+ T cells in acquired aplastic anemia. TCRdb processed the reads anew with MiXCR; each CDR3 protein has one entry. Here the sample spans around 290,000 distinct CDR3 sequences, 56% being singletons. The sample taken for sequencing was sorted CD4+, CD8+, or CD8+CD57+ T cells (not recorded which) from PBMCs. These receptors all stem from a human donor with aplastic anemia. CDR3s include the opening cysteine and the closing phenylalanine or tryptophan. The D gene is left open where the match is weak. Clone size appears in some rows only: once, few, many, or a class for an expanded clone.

CASSYGGTSYEQYF	TGTGCCAGCAGTTACGGAGGTACCTCCTACGAGCAGTACTTC	TRBV6-5	many	TRBJ2-7	.
CSARVAYLGNEQFF	TGCAGTGCTAGAGTGGCCTACCTCGGGAATGAGCAGTTCTTC	TRBV20-1	.	TRBJ2-1	.
CASSSRGGTGSIYEQYF	TGTGCCAGCAGCTCCCGAGGGGGGACGGGGTCGATCTACGAGCAGTACTTC	TRBV7-9	.	TRBJ2-7	.
CASRTHPNTEAFF	TGTGCCAGCAGAACACACCCGAACACTGAAGCTTTCTTT	TRBV7-9	.	TRBJ1-1	.
CASSLFREQGEQFF	TGTGCCAGCAGCTTATTCCGGGAGCAAGGGGAGCAGTTCTTC	TRBV7-2	many	TRBJ2-1	.
CSANLPSGGDEQFF	TGCAGTGCTAATTTGCCTAGCGGGGGTGATGAGCAGTTCTTC	TRBV20-1	.	TRBJ2-1	TRBD2
CASSPRGGRISETQYF	TGCGCCAGCAGCCCTAGAGGGGGCCGGATCTCGGAGACCCAGTACTTC	TRBV10-1	.	TRBJ2-5	TRBD1
CASLQVNTGELFF	TGTGCCAGCTTACAGGTGAACACCGGGGAGCTGTTCTTT	TRBV7-8	.	TRBJ2-2	.
CASSPDRSSYNEQFF	TGTGCCAGCAGTCCCGACAGGAGCTCCTACAATGAGCAGTTCTTC	TRBV2	.	TRBJ2-1	.
CASSQGRGGASDTQYF	TGCGCCAGCAGCCAAGGGCGCGGGGGGGCATCCGATACGCAGTATTTT	TRBV4-1	many	TRBJ2-3	TRBD2
CASSERPDLQF	TGTGCCAGCAGTGAAAGACCGGACCTCCAATTT	TRBV12-3/TRBV12-4	.	TRBJ1-3	.
CASSIAGQGLGYTF	TGTGCCAGTAGTATAGCGGGACAGGGGCTTGGCTACACCTTC	TRBV19	.	TRBJ1-2	TRBD1
CASRTVAATDTQYF	TGCGCCAGCAGGACGGTGGCAGCCACAGATACGCAGTATTTT	TRBV5-1	.	TRBJ2-3	.
CSARGRIDTQYF	TGCAGTGCTAGGGGCCGGATAGATACGCAGTATTTT	TRBV20-1	.	TRBJ2-3	.
CASSTQGVGGYTF	TGTGCCAGCAGCACGCAGGGGGTGGGTGGCTACACCTTC	TRBV9	.	TRBJ1-2	TRBD1
CASREVGVELFF	TGTGCCAGCAGGGAGGTGGGGGTTGAGCTGTTCTTC	TRBV6-5	.	TRBJ2-1	.
CATSDLAGGTFDEQFF	TGTGCCACCAGTGATTTGGCGGGGGGAACTTTCGATGAGCAGTTCTTC	TRBV24-1	many	TRBJ2-1	TRBD2
CASSLTTSYEQYF	TGTGCCAGCAGCTTGACAACCTCCTACGAGCAGTACTTC	TRBV19	.	TRBJ2-7	.
CASSVLGQQETQYF	TGTGCCAGCAGCGTGTTGGGACAGCAAGAGACCCAGTACTTC	TRBV5-1	.	TRBJ2-5	TRBD1
CSAISLDTGELFF	TGCAGTGCTATTAGTCTAGACACCGGGGAGCTGTTTTTT	TRBV20-1	.	TRBJ2-2	.
CASSEGLAGEQFF	TGTGCCAGCAGTGAGGGACTCGCCGGTGAGCAGTTCTTC	TRBV2	many	TRBJ2-1	.
CASRGQGRSPLHF	TGTGCCAGCCGAGGACAGGGTAGGTCACCCCTCCACTTT	TRBV2	.	TRBJ1-6	TRBD1
CASSIDGSASRTEQFF	TGTGCCAGTAGTATAGATGGTTCAGCGAGTCGGACGGAGCAGTTCTTC	TRBV19	many	TRBJ2-1	.
CASISTYSYEQYF	TGCGCCAGCATATCTACCTACTCCTACGAGCAGTACTTC	TRBV10-2	.	TRBJ2-7	.